The source of this T cell receptor beta chain is a study of beta chain features in type 1 diabetes. Study conclusions and caveats: Shorter TCRB CDR3s, moderately but significantly so, were found in Type 1 diabetes patients in all four CD4+ subsets. Comparison showed that naive, central memory and Treg TCRB repertoires appeared more similar among patients than among healthy donors.

The sample holds a few counts of this clone. Its target is unknown. Other DNA variants within this sample encode the same CDR3. CDR3 length: 13 amino acids. Trimming took 3 bases from V and 2 from J, leaving 6 bases between them. The germline V gene encodes CDR1 LNHDA and CDR2 SQIVND (reference sequence). Since all of the isolated RNA was reverse transcribed, expressed TCRB transcripts were what got sequenced. It was found that naive, central memory and regulatory T cell samples averaged about 3.5 million reads. Generated by immunoSEQ multiplex PCR, the TCRdb table keeps only in-frame clones and is missing some. The data show roughly 450,000 clones, over 11% seen once.

This receptor was taken from a man between 25 and 39 years old in good health. The sequenced sample was naive CD4+ T cells from blood. The chain is built from TRBV19 and TRBJ2-3; the D is unclear. The CDR3 sequence: CASSIASTDTQYF. The CDR3 nucleotides are TGTGCCAGTAGTATCGCATCCACAGATACGCAGTATTTT.